This TCR beta chain was documented in a study of cytomegalovirus exposure and HLA in healthy donors. About the research overall: As released early, the data held roughly 85 million unique TCRs from HLA-typed donors.

Study-wide results and limits: Reportedly, HLA-A and HLA-B alleles of most subjects were accurately predicted from TCR beta. Roughly uniform depth of sequencing across donors was assumed in presence/absence analyses.

In the PCR, 60 Vbeta and 13 Jbeta primers were used. Some clones are missing from TCRdb's copy, which holds only in-frame ones; the method was immunoSEQ multiplex PCR. The sample shows over 65,000 clones, roughly four fifths of them seen only once. About this clone itself: Its antigen is still unknown.

The CDR3 covers 13 residues. V gave up 4 bases and J gave up 3 bases; unmatched junction bases: 4. The germline V gene has CDR1 SGHRS and CDR2 YFSETQ. The chain links TRBV5-1 to TRBJ2-7; TRBD1 agrees at 7 bases. Sequenced sample: PBMCs. This TCR was recovered from a human donor in good health. CDR3 DNA: TGCGCCAGCAGCCTGACAGGGTTCTACGAGCAGTACTTC. Translation: CASSLTGFYEQYF.